This is a list of T cell receptor beta chains from one sample in a study of blood T cell repertoires in COVID-19. Data came from immunoSEQ multiplex PCR; TCRdb stores just in-frame clones and leaves some out. The sample has a few hundred thousand clones, around 92% seen once; the top ten hold around 10%. The sequenced sample consisted of peripheral blood. These receptors all come from a woman in her thirties with COVID-19, enrolled during active disease. Both conserved end residues are part of each CDR3. D genes are given only for firm matches. Clone size is stated in some rows and not others, as once, few, many or a class when expanded.

abundance: NA; v_gene: TRBV21-1; j_gene: TRBJ2-7; d_gene: NA; CDR3nt: TGTGCCAGCAGCAAAGAGGGAGCCGACGAGCAGTACTTC; CDR3aa: CASSKEGADEQYF
abundance: NA; v_gene: TRBV4-1; j_gene: TRBJ2-7; d_gene: TRBD1; CDR3nt: TGCGCCAGCAGCCAAGATGGGGGACGCCCGGGACAGGGATACTACGAGCAGTACTTC; CDR3aa: CASSQDGGRPGQGYYEQYF
abundance: NA; v_gene: TRBV4-2; j_gene: TRBJ2-1; d_gene: TRBD2; CDR3nt: TGTGCCAGCAGCCCCCTGGTTGGGCTAGCGGGGGCACAGAACAACAATGAGCAGTTCTTC; CDR3aa: CASSPLVGLAGAQNNNEQFF
abundance: NA; v_gene: TRBV4-1; j_gene: TRBJ1-2; d_gene: NA; CDR3nt: TGCGCCAGCAGCCAAAGGGGAGGACCCCCTCGCTACACCTTC; CDR3aa: CASSQRGGPPRYTF
abundance: few; v_gene: TRBV10-2; j_gene: TRBJ1-5; d_gene: TRBD1; CDR3nt: TGCGCCAGCTCCGCAACCGGGACAGGGGGCCTTCAGCCCCAGCATTTT; CDR3aa: CASSATGTGGLQPQHF
abundance: NA; v_gene: TRBV5-1; j_gene: TRBJ1-1; d_gene: NA; CDR3nt: TGCGCCAGCAGACCACGGGAGGGTTTAATGAACACTGAAGCTTTCTTT; CDR3aa: CASRPREGLMNTEAFF
abundance: NA; v_gene: TRBV4-1; j_gene: TRBJ1-2; d_gene: TRBD1; CDR3nt: TGCGCCAGCAGTCCCCAGGGATCGGACAGGGATAGGTATGGCTACACCTTC; CDR3aa: CASSPQGSDRDRYGYTF
abundance: NA; v_gene: TRBV30; j_gene: TRBJ2-3; d_gene: TRBD2; CDR3nt: TGTGCCTGGAGTGTAAGTAGCGGGGGCAGCACAGATACGCAGTATTTT; CDR3aa: CAWSVSSGGSTDTQYF
abundance: NA; v_gene: TRBV18; j_gene: TRBJ1-1; d_gene: NA; CDR3nt: TGTGCCAGCTCACCACAGGAGGCCACTGAAGCTTTCTTT; CDR3aa: CASSPQEATEAFF
abundance: NA; v_gene: TRBV7-6; j_gene: TRBJ1-4; d_gene: TRBD1; CDR3nt: TGTGCCAGCAGCTTATTTGGCAGGGGGAAGTATCATGAAAAACTGTTTTTT; CDR3aa: CASSLFGRGKYHEKLFF
abundance: NA; v_gene: TRBV6-5; j_gene: TRBJ2-1; d_gene: NA; CDR3nt: TGTGCCAGCTCCCCTTCCCCTACCGTCTACAATGAGCAGTTCTTC; CDR3aa: CASSPSPTVYNEQFF
abundance: NA; v_gene: TRBV5-1; j_gene: TRBJ2-3; d_gene: NA; CDR3nt: TGCGCCAGCAGCTTCGGAGATACGCAGTATTTT; CDR3aa: CASSFGDTQYF
abundance: few; v_gene: TRBV2; j_gene: TRBJ1-4; d_gene: TRBD1; CDR3nt: TGTGCCAGCAGGGGACAGGGGAATGAAAAACTGTTTTTT; CDR3aa: CASRGQGNEKLFF
abundance: few; v_gene: TRBV2; j_gene: TRBJ1-4; d_gene: TRBD1; CDR3nt: TGTGCCAGCAGCTTGGGACAGACCAGGGAAAAACTGTTTTTT; CDR3aa: CASSLGQTREKLFF
abundance: NA; v_gene: TRBV6-1; j_gene: TRBJ1-4; d_gene: NA; CDR3nt: TGTGCCAGCAGTGAACGGGTGGGGAGGAATGAAAAACTGTTTTTT; CDR3aa: CASSERVGRNEKLFF
abundance: NA; v_gene: TRBV29-1; j_gene: TRBJ2-2; d_gene: NA; CDR3nt: TGCAGCGCCGTACAGCTGAACACCGGGGAGCTGTTTTTT; CDR3aa: CSAVQLNTGELFF
abundance: NA; v_gene: TRBV5-4; j_gene: TRBJ2-1; d_gene: TRBD2; CDR3nt: TGTGCCAGCAGCGCCGGGACTAGCGGGGACAATGAGCAGTTCTTC; CDR3aa: CASSAGTSGDNEQFF
abundance: NA; v_gene: TRBV6-6; j_gene: TRBJ1-1; d_gene: TRBD1; CDR3nt: TGTGCCAGCAGCCACAGGGGGGGACCCTCTGAAGCTTTCTTT; CDR3aa: CASSHRGGPSEAFF
abundance: few; v_gene: TRBV29-1; j_gene: TRBJ1-1; d_gene: NA; CDR3nt: TGCAGCGTTCCCAGACAGGACCAAGCTTTCTTT; CDR3aa: CSVPRQDQAFF
abundance: NA; v_gene: TRBV6-5; j_gene: TRBJ1-2; d_gene: TRBD1; CDR3nt: TGTGCCAGCCGACTGACAGGGAAGGATGGCTACACCTTC; CDR3aa: CASRLTGKDGYTF
abundance: once; v_gene: TRBV7-6; j_gene: TRBJ1-1; d_gene: TRBD1; CDR3nt: TGTGCCAGCAGCCCAGGGACAGGTGGGGGTGAAGCTTTCTTT; CDR3aa: CASSPGTGGGEAFF
abundance: NA; v_gene: TRBV12-3/TRBV12-4; j_gene: TRBJ1-6; d_gene: NA; CDR3nt: TGTGCCAGCAGTTTAGCCCACACTACACCCCTCCACTTT; CDR3aa: CASSLAHTTPLHF
abundance: NA; v_gene: TRBV28; j_gene: TRBJ2-7; d_gene: NA; CDR3nt: TGTGCCAGCAGTTTCTTGGGGAGCTCCTACGAGCAGTACTTC; CDR3aa: CASSFLGSSYEQYF
abundance: NA; v_gene: TRBV5-1; j_gene: TRBJ1-1; d_gene: NA; CDR3nt: TGCGCCAGCAGCTTGGAGTCGGGTCCTGACACTGAAGCTTTCTTT; CDR3aa: CASSLESGPDTEAFF
abundance: NA; v_gene: TRBV6-2/TRBV6-3; j_gene: TRBJ1-1; d_gene: NA; CDR3nt: TGTGCCAGCAGTTACCCCCAGGACAGAGCGTTAACTGAAGCTTTCTTT; CDR3aa: CASSYPQDRALTEAFF
abundance: NA; v_gene: TRBV5-1; j_gene: TRBJ2-5; d_gene: NA; CDR3nt: TGCGCCAGCAGCTTGGGATCGGCTAGTGGGGGGGAGACCCAGTACTTC; CDR3aa: CASSLGSASGGETQYF
abundance: NA; v_gene: TRBV10-3; j_gene: TRBJ2-3; d_gene: NA; CDR3nt: TGTGCCATCAGCTCCCAGGGGGGCGGAGGAGATACGCAGTATTTT; CDR3aa: CAISSQGGGGDTQYF
abundance: NA; v_gene: TRBV14; j_gene: TRBJ2-2; d_gene: NA; CDR3nt: TGTGCCAGCAGCCAAGTAATGAACACCGGGGAGCTGTTTTTT; CDR3aa: CASSQVMNTGELFF
abundance: once; v_gene: TRBV24-1; j_gene: TRBJ2-7; d_gene: TRBD1; CDR3nt: TGTGCCACCAGTGCCGCCGACAGGGAAGAGCAGTACTTC; CDR3aa: CATSAADREEQYF
abundance: NA; v_gene: TRBV11-3; j_gene: TRBJ1-1; d_gene: NA; CDR3nt: TGTGCCAGCAGTTTGGACAGTTACACTGAAGCTTTCTTT; CDR3aa: CASSLDSYTEAFF
abundance: NA; v_gene: TRBV14; j_gene: TRBJ2-2; d_gene: NA; CDR3nt: TGTGCCAGCAGCCAAGACTGGCCCCACACCGGGGAGCTGTTTTTT; CDR3aa: CASSQDWPHTGELFF
abundance: NA; v_gene: TRBV7-9; j_gene: TRBJ2-7; d_gene: TRBD1; CDR3nt: TGTGCCAGCACCGGACAGGGGGCGATTGAGCAGTACTTC; CDR3aa: CASTGQGAIEQYF
abundance: NA; v_gene: TRBV28; j_gene: TRBJ2-3; d_gene: NA; CDR3nt: TGTGCCAGCAGTTCAGGGACAGATACGCAGTATTTT; CDR3aa: CASSSGTDTQYF
abundance: once; v_gene: TRBV4-1; j_gene: TRBJ1-2; d_gene: NA; CDR3nt: TGCGCCAGCAGCCAAGATAGAGGACAGCTTTACACCTTC; CDR3aa: CASSQDRGQLYTF
abundance: NA; v_gene: TRBV11-2; j_gene: TRBJ2-7; d_gene: NA; CDR3nt: TGTGCCAGCAGCTTAGATATAGGGGCTATTGTGTACGAGCAGTACTTC; CDR3aa: CASSLDIGAIVYEQYF
abundance: once; v_gene: TRBV5-1; j_gene: TRBJ2-5; d_gene: NA; CDR3nt: TGCGCCAGCAGCCCGGTCGGGGGCCAAGAGACCCAGTACTTC; CDR3aa: CASSPVGGQETQYF
abundance: NA; v_gene: TRBV6-5; j_gene: TRBJ1-1; d_gene: NA; CDR3nt: TGTGCCAGCAGGTGGGAGGTTTTCACTGAAGCTTTCTTT; CDR3aa: CASRWEVFTEAFF
abundance: NA; v_gene: TRBV30; j_gene: TRBJ1-2; d_gene: NA; CDR3nt: TGTGCCTGGAGCGCCCACCGGGGGGGGATCTATGGCTACACCTTC; CDR3aa: CAWSAHRGGIYGYTF
abundance: NA; v_gene: TRBV24-1; j_gene: TRBJ2-2; d_gene: TRBD1; CDR3nt: TGTGCCACCATGGGACAGTCGAACACCGGGGAGCTGTTTTTT; CDR3aa: CATMGQSNTGELFF
abundance: NA; v_gene: TRBV6-2/TRBV6-3; j_gene: TRBJ1-2; d_gene: TRBD1; CDR3nt: TGTGCCAGCAGCCAACAGGGGGCGCTTGGCTACACCTTC; CDR3aa: CASSQQGALGYTF
abundance: once; v_gene: TRBV5-1; j_gene: TRBJ2-1; d_gene: NA; CDR3nt: TGCGCCAGCAGCTGGGGGACTGGGGGAAATGAGCAGTTCTTC; CDR3aa: CASSWGTGGNEQFF
abundance: NA; v_gene: TRBV10-1; j_gene: TRBJ1-6; d_gene: TRBD1; CDR3nt: TGCGCCAGCAGTAATCCCGGGACAGGGGATTCACCCCTCCACTTT; CDR3aa: CASSNPGTGDSPLHF
abundance: NA; v_gene: TRBV11-2; j_gene: TRBJ1-2; d_gene: TRBD1; CDR3nt: TGTGCCAGCAGCTTAGTACGGGGACAGGGATTCCATGGCTACACCTTC; CDR3aa: CASSLVRGQGFHGYTF
abundance: NA; v_gene: TRBV28; j_gene: TRBJ2-3; d_gene: TRBD1; CDR3nt: TGTGCCAGCAGTTCCCCGGGACAGCCCACAGATACGCAGTATTTT; CDR3aa: CASSSPGQPTDTQYF
abundance: NA; v_gene: TRBV23-1; j_gene: TRBJ2-7; d_gene: NA; CDR3nt: TGCGCCAGCAGTCACCAGGACTACGAGCAGTACTTC; CDR3aa: CASSHQDYEQYF
abundance: NA; v_gene: TRBV18; j_gene: TRBJ1-1; d_gene: TRBD1; CDR3nt: TGTGCCAGCTCCACCGACAGGGGACCGATGAACACTGAAGCTTTCTTT; CDR3aa: CASSTDRGPMNTEAFF
abundance: once; v_gene: TRBV30; j_gene: TRBJ1-1; d_gene: NA; CDR3nt: TGTGCCTGGAGCCTGGGGGGGCCGAAAGCTTTCTTT; CDR3aa: CAWSLGGPKAFF
abundance: NA; v_gene: TRBV7-9; j_gene: TRBJ2-1; d_gene: NA; CDR3nt: TGTGCCAGCAGCCGACCGGGTGAGCAGTTCTTC; CDR3aa: CASSRPGEQFF
abundance: NA; v_gene: TRBV4-2; j_gene: TRBJ1-1; d_gene: NA; CDR3nt: TGTGCCAGCAGCCAAGAATACCAGACAGTTATGAACACTGAAGCTTTCTTT; CDR3aa: CASSQEYQTVMNTEAFF
abundance: NA; v_gene: TRBV6-5; j_gene: TRBJ2-5; d_gene: NA; CDR3nt: TGTGCCAGCACCCCCCCGGGGGACAGAGAGACCCAGTACTTC; CDR3aa: CASTPPGDRETQYF
abundance: NA; v_gene: TRBV19; j_gene: TRBJ1-1; d_gene: TRBD1; CDR3nt: TGTGCCAGTAGTAGCTCGGACAGGGGGCCAACTGAAGCTTTCTTT; CDR3aa: CASSSSDRGPTEAFF
abundance: NA; v_gene: TRBV29-1; j_gene: TRBJ2-5; d_gene: TRBD1; CDR3nt: TGCAGCGTCGACAGGGGAGGACGAGAGACCCAGTACTTC; CDR3aa: CSVDRGGRETQYF
abundance: NA; v_gene: TRBV27; j_gene: TRBJ1-2; d_gene: TRBD1; CDR3nt: TGTGCCAGCAGCCCCCGCGCGACAGGGTTCTATGGCTACACCTTC; CDR3aa: CASSPRATGFYGYTF
abundance: NA; v_gene: TRBV12-3/TRBV12-4; j_gene: TRBJ1-1; d_gene: NA; CDR3nt: TGTGCCAGCAGTTTCTGGCACACTGAAGCTTTCTTT; CDR3aa: CASSFWHTEAFF
abundance: NA; v_gene: TRBV5-6; j_gene: TRBJ2-3; d_gene: TRBD2; CDR3nt: TGTGCCAGCAGCCTCACCCGGGACTACCGCACAGATACGCAGTATTTT; CDR3aa: CASSLTRDYRTDTQYF
abundance: NA; v_gene: TRBV27; j_gene: TRBJ1-2; d_gene: NA; CDR3nt: TGTGCCAGCAGTTTAGGCGGGGGGGCCGGGACGTTTATCTACACCTTC; CDR3aa: CASSLGGGAGTFIYTF
abundance: NA; v_gene: TRBV5-4; j_gene: TRBJ2-5; d_gene: TRBD1; CDR3nt: TGTGCCAGCAGCCGTCACACAGGGGGGCTTGAGGAGACCCAGTACTTC; CDR3aa: CASSRHTGGLEETQYF
abundance: NA; v_gene: TRBV30; j_gene: TRBJ2-3; d_gene: TRBD2; CDR3nt: TGTGCCTGGAGTCGGGGGGGCGGGGCAGATACGCAGTATTTT; CDR3aa: CAWSRGGGADTQYF
abundance: NA; v_gene: TRBV6-5; j_gene: TRBJ2-1; d_gene: TRBD2; CDR3nt: TGTGCCAGCAGTCGACTAGCGGGGGGCTACAATGAGCAGTTCTTC; CDR3aa: CASSRLAGGYNEQFF
abundance: NA; v_gene: TRBV3-1/TRBV3-2; j_gene: TRBJ2-7; d_gene: NA; CDR3nt: TGTGCCAGCAGCCAAGAATCACCAGGGCTTGAGCAGTACTTC; CDR3aa: CASSQESPGLEQYF